This paragraph covers one T cell receptor beta chain sequence. Its specificity is unknown. This entry is derived from a study of cytomegalovirus exposure and HLA in healthy donors. The study ran its PCR with 60 Vbeta and 13 Jbeta primers. Original methodology: A later analysis counted around 74 million unique TCR beta chains, around 10 million shared. TCRdb's table, derived via immunoSEQ multiplex PCR, lists solely in-frame clones and lacks some. V, J and clone size were drawn from that table, and D and trimming were deduced from the DNA. The sample has 65,000 to 85,000 clones, and its top ten clones hold 1.5%. Germline values: CDR1 SGHRS, CDR2 YFSETQ. V shed 2 bases and J shed 0 bases, with 17 bases lying between them. CDR3 length equals 18 residues. Study findings and constraints: As a later analysis revealed, most CMV-associated TCR beta chains appeared HLA-restricted. Common viral pathogens seemed, in a later analysis, to connect with several of the most significant clusters. Specificity for CMV antigens was confirmed in vitro for a few of the CMV-associated chains.

The sample was PBMCs. V usage is TRBV5-1 and J usage is TRBJ2-2; D ambiguous. The TCR originated in a woman aged 55-70 years in good health and CMV-seronegative. Here the CDR3 reads CASSLSLGAYSNTGELFF. In DNA, the CDR3 is TGCGCCAGCAGCTTATCTCTTGGTGCGTACTCGAACACCGGGGAGCTGTTTTTT.